This T cell receptor (beta chain) comes out of a study of CD8 T cells in ankylosing spondylitis. Quantitative barcoded 5'-RACE was used to prepare TCR beta libraries. Via MiXCR, TCRdb re-called the 5' RACE reads, giving one row per CDR3 protein. The sample lists fewer than 750,000 distinct CDR3 sequences, 15% to 20% occurring once. Study-wide results and caveats: As for the disease-linked clones, they showed a CD8+ phenotype and occurred at relatively low frequencies in peripheral blood. Reported data indicate significant enrichment of disease-linked clones within matched ankylosing spondylitis synovial fluid. One TCR beta motif, made up of several highly homologous variants, appeared characteristic of ankylosing spondylitis blood. Earlier literature documents some of the motif variants in reactive arthritis synovial fluid and blood.

To note about this clonotype: Its antigen is undetermined.

The CDR3 runs 16 residues. V shed 1 base and J shed 2 bases, with 14 bases lying between them. CDR1 is SGHAT and CDR2 is FQNNGV in the germline V gene. Sample: blood, either unsorted or a sorted T cell fraction (not recorded which). This chain joins TRBV11-2 and TRBJ2-5, with a weak D call TRBD2 (6 bases). This TCR derives from a male donor with ankylosing spondylitis. The DNA of the CDR3 is TGTGCCAGCAGCTTAGGAGGTAGCGGTCCTCAAGAGACCCAGTACTTC. It specifies CASSLGGSGPQETQYF.